This T cell receptor beta chain was recorded in a study of beta chain features in type 1 diabetes. Germline CDR1 reads LNHDA; CDR2 reads SQIVND (reference sequence). V lost 6 bases and J lost 8, with 16 bases in between. This CDR3 contains 14 residues. This clone was observed a few times. Reverse transcribing all isolated RNA meant expressed TCRB transcripts were sequenced. The assay was immunoSEQ multiplex PCR, and TCRdb's table has in-frame clones only and misses some. The profile shows 810,000 or so clones, 15% to 20% of them singletons. The sequencing sample was made of naive CD4+ T cells from blood. The chain recombines TRBV19 with TRBJ1-4; weak D call: TRBD1 (6 bases). This TCR came from a woman between 18 and 29 years old in good health. CDR3 amino acids: CASSPRGLREKLFF. The CDR3 region has the DNA TGTGCCAGTAGCCCCAGGGGACTACGGGAAAAACTGTTTTTT.